The 22 T cell receptor beta chains below were found in one sample sequenced in a study of post-analysis software for immune sequencing data. General study findings and limits: Elevated frequency relative to controls characterized several TRBV segments in patients, TRBV5-6, TRBV5-1 and TRBV20-1 among them.

The library was made from cDNA and included unique molecular identifiers. TCRdb called the PCR reads again in MiXCR, with one record for every CDR3 protein. The sample shows about 770,000 distinct CDR3 sequences, 40% to 55% of them seen only once. Their antigens are not known. The sample consisted of blood. These receptors came from a girl between 5 and 17 years old with multiple sclerosis.

V is TRBV25-1 and J is TRBJ2-5, with 7 positions matching TRBD2. The CDR3 spans 16 residues. Per the germline V gene, CDR1 is MGHDK and CDR2 is SYGVNS. V trimming: 2 bases; J trimming: 5 bases; junction bases outside the gene matches: 11. The chain's CDR3 is CASSEPAGDSIETQYF. In DNA, the CDR3 is TGTGCCAGCAGTGAACCGGCGGGAGATTCTATCGAGACCCAGTACTTC.

The CDR3 sequence is CASRPTCWGRNEQFF. DNA for the CDR3: TGTGCTAGTCGACCGACTTGCTGGGGGCGGAATGAGCAGTTCTTC. The chain recombines TRBV7-7 with TRBJ2-1; tentative D call: TRBD1 (6 bases). The CDR3 runs 15 residues. Germline V CDR1 and CDR2: SSHAT, FNYEAQ (reference sequence).

The V and J genes are TRBV27 and TRBJ2-1; D is perhaps TRBD2 (6 bases). CDR3 size: 16 residues. CDR1 is MNHEY and CDR2 is SMNVEV in the germline V gene (reference sequence). V lost 6 bases, J lost 3 bases, and 18 bases lay in between. CDR3 residues: CASSPFPGENYNEQFF. The CDR3 DNA sequence: TGTGCCAGCAGCCCCTTTCCGGGAGAAAACTACAATGAGCAGTTCTTC.

This clonotype has at least ten counts. A read error may account for a junction end that differs from germline. The gene calls are TRBV5-1 and TRBJ2-3; D possibly uses TRBD1 or TRBD2 (6 bases each). The CDR3 sequence is 12 residues long. Germline CDR1 reads SGHRS; CDR2 reads YFSETQ. The CDR3, as DNA: TGTGCCAGCAGCTTAGGGGGGGATACGCAGTATTTT. Its translation is CASSLGGDTQYF.

V and J are TRBV7-3 and TRBJ2-4; TRBD2 agrees at 7 bases. The DNA end lines up better with TRBJ2-7; the J call may be wrong. The V gene's germline CDR1 is SGHTA and CDR2 FQGTGA. CDR3 length equals 15 residues. The CDR3 DNA follows: TGTGCCAGCAGCCCCAACGGCGGGAGCTTAAACGAGCAGTACTTC. It is translated as CASSPNGGSLNEQYF.

There are a few counts of this clonotype. The chain is built from TRBV5-1 and TRBJ2-3, with TRBD2 identical over 7 bases. The germline V gene has CDR1 SGHRS and CDR2 YFSETQ. The length of the CDR3 is 16 residues. V was pared by 0 bases and J by 2 bases, with 6 bases of the junction left unmatched. CDR3 sequence: CASSLAQAGVTDTQYF. The CDR3 bases are TGCGCCAGCAGCTTGGCCCAGGCGGGGGTCACAGATACGCAGTATTTT.

The chain joins TRBV28 to TRBJ2-4; 10 nucleotides align to TRBD1. Gene TRBJ2-7 matches the end of the DNA better, so the J call may be wrong. The CDR3 covers 15 residues. The germline V gene encodes CDR1 MDHEN and CDR2 SYDVKM. CDR3: CASSLGTGVSNEQYF. The CDR3 nucleotides read TGTGCCAGCAGTTTAGGGACAGGGGTGAGTAACGAGCAGTACTTC.

This clonotype was counted only a few times. V and J are TRBV12-3 or TRBV12-4 and TRBJ2-7; 15 nucleotides line up with TRBD2. The CDR3 totals 15 residues. V lost 6 bases and J lost 4; bases outside the gene matches: 4. As DNA, the CDR3 is TGTGCCAGCAGCCGAGGACTAGCGGGAGGGTACGAGCAGTACTTC. Its protein is CASSRGLAGGYEQYF.

V is TRBV5-6 and J is TRBJ2-5, with D hard to call. The closer fit of TRBJ2-7 to the DNA end suggests the J call may be wrong. CDR1 is SGHDT, CDR2 YYEEEE, per germline. The CDR3 runs to 11 residues. CDR3 sequence reads: CASSVRHEQYF. CDR3 in DNA: TGTGCCAGCAGCGTCCGCCACGAGCAGTACTTC.

The chain combines TRBV5-8 with TRBJ2-7; D may be TRBD2 (5 bases). CDR3 length: 12 amino acids. Trimming cost V 6 bases and J 4 bases, with 11 bases left between them. Germline V gene data show CDR1 as SGHTS and CDR2 as YDEGEE. CDR3 bases: TGTGCCAGCAATGAGGGTGTGTACGAGCAGTACTTC. Translated: CASNEGVYEQYF.

The gene calls are TRBV29-1 and TRBJ2-1, with D perhaps matching TRBD2 (6 bases). Per germline, CDR1 SQVTM and CDR2 ANQGSEA. V lost 8 bases, J lost 7 bases, and 9 bases lay in between. CDR3 length: 10 amino acids. CDR3 sequence: CSFGGNEQFF. The CDR3 DNA is TGCAGCTTCGGAGGGAATGAGCAGTTCTTC.

The V and J genes are TRBV9 and TRBJ2-5; D is unresolved. The CDR3 contains 11 residues. CDR1 SGDLS and CDR2 YYNGEE come from the germline V gene. V gave up 4 bases and J gave up 11 bases, with 12 bases separating them. For the CDR3, the DNA is TGTGCCAGCAGCACGAACAATGAGCAGTACTTC. This encodes CASSTNNEQYF. Using reference TRBV9 and TRBJ2-5 for the parts outside the CDR3, the full variable domain is DSGVTQTPKHLITATGQRVTLRCSPRSGDLSVYWYQQSLDQGLQFLIQYYNGEERAKGNILERFSAQQFPDLHSELNLSSLELGDSALYFCASSTNNEQYFGPGTRLLVL.

This chain uses TRBV9 with TRBJ2-1; 14 nucleotides agree with TRBD2. The CDR3 covers 19 residues. V shed 0 bases, J shed 2 bases, and the junction held 7 bases outside the gene matches. The germline V gene encodes CDR1 SGDLS and CDR2 YYNGEE. The CDR3 nucleotides read TGTGCCAGCAGCGTAGCGGGACTAGCGGGAGTAAATCCCTACAATGAGCAGTTCTTC. Translated, it gives CASSVAGLAGVNPYNEQFF.

In regard to this clonotype: Mismatch with germline at one junction end may stem from a read error. This rearrangement joins TRBV20-1 to TRBJ2-1; D unclear. This CDR3 is 10 amino acids long. The germline CDR1 and CDR2 sequences are DFQATT and SNEGSKA (reference sequence). This CDR3 is CSARGDEQFF. CDR3 nucleotide sequence: TGCAGTGCTAGGGGCGATGAGCAGTTCTTT.

The chain is built from TRBV6-2 or TRBV6-3 and TRBJ2-7; 7 bases map to TRBD1. Germline V lookup: CDR1 MNHEY, CDR2 SVGEGT. Germline trimming cut 5 bases from V and 2 bases from J; bases unmatched to any gene: 9. The CDR3 extends over 15 amino acids. CDR3 sequence: CASSGVTDRAYEQYF. The CDR3 coding sequence is TGTGCCAGCAGTGGGGTCACAGACAGGGCCTACGAGCAGTACTTC.

The rearrangement uses TRBV20-1 and TRBJ2-7; the D gene could be TRBD1 or TRBD2 (5 bases each). Germline V gene lookup returns CDR1 DFQATT and CDR2 SNEGSKA (reference sequence). This CDR3 spans 15 amino acids. Trimming took off 0 bases at V and 1 base at J, with 13 bases between the two ends. CDR3 protein: CSARDLGVSSYEQYF. Written as DNA, the CDR3 is TGCAGTGCTAGAGATTTGGGGGTTTCGTCCTACGAGCAGTACTTC.

This rearrangement joins TRBV2 to TRBJ2-5; 10 bases are shared with TRBD2. CDR1 and CDR2 (germline): SNHLY, FYNNEI. This CDR3 has 16 residues. After removal of 6 bases from V and 2 bases from J, the junction contained 9 bases not matched to a gene. The CDR3 spells CASRPLQLAGQETQYF. DNA for the CDR3: TGTGCCAGCAGACCCCTCCAACTAGCGGGACAAGAGACCCAGTACTTC.

The V call is TRBV7-2, the J call TRBJ2-3; D uncertain. CDR1 and CDR2 (germline): SGHTA, FQGNSA. CDR3 length equals 15 residues. The V gene lost 4 bases and the J gene lost 0 bases, with 11 bases spanning the gap. Written as DNA, the CDR3 is TGTGCCAGCAGCTCCGGTGGGTCTAGCACAGATACGCAGTATTTT. It is translated as CASSSGGSSTDTQYF.

The rearrangement joins TRBV9 to TRBJ1-5; D remains unclear. CDR1 is SGDLS and CDR2 is YYNGEE in the germline V gene. This CDR3 contains 14 residues. V lost 0 bases and J lost 3, with 7 bases in between. Here the CDR3 reads CASSVGGYNQPQHF. The CDR3 region has the DNA TGTGCCAGCAGCGTAGGAGGATACAATCAGCCCCAGCATTTT.

A few counts support this clonotype. The chain uses TRBV9 and TRBJ2-3, with 9 bases matching TRBD2. Germline V CDR1 and CDR2: SGDLS, YYNGEE. CDR3 length: 16 residues. V gave up 4 bases and J gave up 2 bases; unmatched junction bases: 8. The CDR3 DNA reads TGTGCCAGCAGCAGGGCTAGCGGGGACCCCACAGATACGCAGTATTTT. Amino acids: CASSRASGDPTDTQYF.

This sequence joins TRBV13 and TRBJ2-5; the D gene is possibly TRBD2 (8 bases). The tail of the sequence fits TRBJ2-7 better, so the J call may be wrong. CDR1 and CDR2 (germline): PRHDT, FYEKMQ (reference sequence). The CDR3 extends over 16 amino acids. The CDR3 DNA sequence: TGTGCCAGCAGCGCCGGGACTAGGGGGCCGCGCTACGAGCAGTACTTC. The encoded protein is CASSAGTRGPRYEQYF.

The chain carries TRBV20-1 and TRBJ2-3; D is unclear. Trimming removed 3 bases at V and 4 bases at J, with 8 bases between. Germline V gives CDR1 DFQATT, CDR2 SNEGSKA (reference sequence). The CDR3 loop spans 12 amino acids. This CDR3 is CSASWASDTQYF. Here the CDR3 DNA reads TGCAGTGCTAGCTGGGCCTCAGATACGCAGTATTTT.